Listed below are T cell receptor beta chains from one sample, sequenced in a study of shared clonotypes between healthy human individuals. Sequencing used immunoSEQ multiplex PCR; TCRdb keeps in-frame clones, though not all of them. The table has over 2,000,000 clones, roughly 95% seen once; the top ten hold 1.5% to 2%. What was sequenced was naive CD8+ T cells from PBMCs. These receptors all stem from a man younger than 30 in good health. Some clones in this sample may be carry-over from other donors' samples. Both conserved end residues are part of each CDR3. Fields, in order: V gene, clone size, D gene, J gene, CDR3 DNA, CDR3 protein. D genes are given only for firm matches. Clone sizes are given selectively: once, few, many, or a class where the clone is expanded.

>TRBV5-1|NA|NA|TRBJ2-1
TGCGCCAGCACCCTCACAGGGAGCTCCTACAATGAGCAGTTCTTC
CASTLTGSSYNEQFF
>TRBV5-6|once|NA|TRBJ1-2
TGTGCCAGCACCCTCGCGGGAAGGGAGGGCTACACCTTC
CASTLAGREGYTF
>TRBV9|few|TRBD1|TRBJ1-1
TGTGCCAGCAGCGTAGAAAGGGGGCGACCGACTGAAGCTTTCTTT
CASSVERGRPTEAFF
>TRBV5-6|NA|NA|TRBJ2-3
TGTGCCAGCAGCTTGGTGGGCAGGGAGAGCACAGATACGCAGTATTTT
CASSLVGRESTDTQYF
>TRBV28|NA|NA|TRBJ1-2
TGTGCCAGCACCCTCGAGGGGAGGGGCTTGGAGGGCTACACCTTC
CASTLEGRGLEGYTF
>TRBV27|NA|TRBD2|TRBJ2-3
TGTGCCAGCAGTTTATTAGGGACTAGCGGCACAGATACGCAGTATTTT
CASSLLGTSGTDTQYF
>TRBV18|NA|NA|TRBJ1-2
TGTGCCAGCTCACGGCCTGGGGATGGCTACACCTTC
CASSRPGDGYTF
>TRBV6-6|once|TRBD2|TRBJ2-7
TGTGCCAGCAGTCTAAATAGCGGGAGGGCACACGAGCAGTACTTC
CASSLNSGRAHEQYF
>TRBV7-9|NA|NA|TRBJ1-2
TGTGCCAGCAGCTTAGCTGGGGGCTCAGGCTACACCTTC
CASSLAGGSGYTF
>TRBV9|NA|NA|TRBJ2-7
TGTGCCAGCAGCGGAATGCCGGGTGCCTACGAGCAGTACTTC
CASSGMPGAYEQYF
>TRBV27|NA|TRBD1|TRBJ1-1
TGTGCCAGCAGTCCCGTCCGGGACAGGGGGCTGGACACTGAAGCTTTCTTT
CASSPVRDRGLDTEAFF
>TRBV5-6|NA|TRBD2|TRBJ2-7
TGTGCCAGCAGCCCCTTCCCGGGAGGGCCTTCCTACGAGCAGTACTTC
CASSPFPGGPSYEQYF
>TRBV7-3|once|NA|TRBJ2-3
TGTGCCAGCAGCCCGCCTAGCACAGATACGCAGTATTTT
CASSPPSTDTQYF
>TRBV4-1|NA|TRBD1|TRBJ2-7
TGCGCCAGCAGCCAAGATTCCCGGGACAGGCGCTACGAGCAGTACTTC
CASSQDSRDRRYEQYF
>TRBV28|few|TRBD1|TRBJ2-5
TGTGCCAGCAGTCCGGGGACAGAAGGGGAGACCCAGTACTTC
CASSPGTEGETQYF